The rows below give T cell receptor beta chains drawn from one sample of a study of CD8+CD57+ T cells in acquired aplastic anemia. MiXCR, applied by TCRdb to the reads, yields one record per CDR3 protein. Altogether 200,000 to 250,000 distinct CDR3 sequences are present, over 60% being singletons, with the ten largest covering over 25%. The sequencing sample was made of sorted CD4+, CD8+, or CD8+CD57+ T cells (not recorded which) from PBMCs. Receptors were obtained from a human donor in good health. Each CDR3 is given with its conserved first and last residue. D genes are given only for firm matches. Expanded clones are given a class, and other clones once, few, many or no size at all.

j_call d_call clone_size v_call cdr3_nt cdr3_aa
TRBJ2-1 - - TRBV7-2 TGTGCCAGCAGCTCCGGATGGGGGGTGTATAATGAGCAGTTCTTC CASSSGWGVYNEQFF
TRBJ2-3 - - TRBV27 TGTGCCAGCAGTTACCAAGGGGGAGTTAGAACAGATACGCAGTATTTT CASSYQGGVRTDTQYF
TRBJ1-3 - - TRBV19 TGTGCCAGTAGTATGGAGGGAAACACCATATATTTT CASSMEGNTIYF
TRBJ2-3 - few TRBV12-3/TRBV12-4 TGTGCCAGCAGTCCCTCCCCCGATACGCAGTATTTT CASSPSPDTQYF
TRBJ2-7 TRBD2 - TRBV7-8 TGTGCCAGCAGCCCATCCCCTAGCGGGAGCGGCACCTACGAGCAGTACTTC CASSPSPSGSGTYEQYF
TRBJ1-4 - - TRBV24-1 TGTGCCACCGCTGAGGGTGCAACTAATGAAAAACTGTTTTTT CATAEGATNEKLFF
TRBJ1-2 TRBD1 - TRBV29-1 TGCAGCGCCGGGACAGGTGGCAATGGCTACACCTTC CSAGTGGNGYTF
TRBJ1-5 - - TRBV2 TGTGCCAGCAGGAGTCTTAATCAGCCCCAGCATTTT CASRSLNQPQHF
TRBJ1-5 TRBD1 - TRBV2 TGTGCCAGCAGTGAAGAGGGGGCTAAGGCCCAGCATTTT CASSEEGAKAQHF
TRBJ1-1 - - TRBV6-4 TGTGCCAGCTTTGACGGCGGAGGTACTGAAGCTTTCTTT CASFDGGGTEAFF
TRBJ1-1 TRBD1 - TRBV5-1 TGCGCCAGCAGCTCGACAGGGGTGAGCACTGAAGCTTTCTTT CASSSTGVSTEAFF
TRBJ2-1 TRBD2 many TRBV19 TGTGCCAGTAGACCCTTAGCGGGAGGGCCGGAGAATGAGCAGTTCTTC CASRPLAGGPENEQFF
TRBJ1-1 - - TRBV24-1 TGTGCCACCAGTGATCGCAATTCGGACACTGAAGCTTTCTTT CATSDRNSDTEAFF
TRBJ2-2 - once TRBV7-9 TGTGCCACCCAGGGAGGCACCGGGGAGCTGTTTTTT CATQGGTGELFF
TRBJ2-5 TRBD1 few TRBV20-1 TGCAGTGCGCGTACAGGGGCGGAGACCCAGTACTTC CSARTGAETQYF
TRBJ2-5 - - TRBV7-2 TGTGCCAGCAGCTCAGGAACTAGCCGAGAGACCCAGTACTTC CASSSGTSRETQYF
TRBJ2-3 - few TRBV10-3 TGTGCCACCCAAGGAACAGATACGCAGTATTTT CATQGTDTQYF
TRBJ2-7 - once TRBV5-1 TGCGCCAGCAGCCGAAACCAGGGCCACGAGCAGTACTTC CASSRNQGHEQYF
TRBJ2-6 - - TRBV7-6 TGTGCCAGCAGCCAGGTTGGGGTCGGGGCCAACGTCCTGACTTTC CASSQVGVGANVLTF
TRBJ2-5 TRBD2 - TRBV15 TGTGCCACCTCGCTAGCGGGTAAAGAGACCCAGTACTTC CATSLAGKETQYF
TRBJ1-5 - - TRBV29-1 TGCAGCGTTGTTGGAGGGAGCAATCAGCCCCAGCATTTT CSVVGGSNQPQHF
TRBJ1-4 - - TRBV9 TGTGCCAGCAGCCCCCGGACGGCAACTAATGAAAAACTGTTTTTT CASSPRTATNEKLFF
TRBJ1-2 - few TRBV7-9 TGTGCCAGCAGCTTAGGACAGAACCATGGCTACACCTTC CASSLGQNHGYTF
TRBJ2-1 TRBD2 - TRBV5-1 TGCGCCAGCAGCCACTGGACTAGCGGGGCTGCCTACAATGAGCAGTTCTTC CASSHWTSGAAYNEQFF
TRBJ2-3 TRBD1 - TRBV20-1 TGCAGTGCTAAGGGGGCGGCAGATACGCAGTATTTT CSAKGAADTQYF
TRBJ2-2 TRBD2 - TRBV7-7 TGTGCTAGCAGCCACGCTCTAGCGGCCGGGGAGCTGTTTTTT CASSHALAAGELFF
TRBJ2-1 TRBD1 - TRBV10-1 TGCGCCAGCAATGACAGGGGTGAGCAGTTCTTC CASNDRGEQFF
TRBJ1-2 TRBD1 - TRBV29-1 TGCAGCGTTGAAGGAGTTCGGGGACAGGGTGTGCGTGGCTACACCTTC CSVEGVRGQGVRGYTF
TRBJ1-5 TRBD1 - TRBV7-2 TGTGCCAGCAGCTTAGAGGACAGGGGACACCAGCCCCAGCATTTT CASSLEDRGHQPQHF
TRBJ1-3 - - TRBV20-1 TGCAGTGCTACCAGCTCAGGGAGCGGGAGAAACACCATATATTTT CSATSSGSGRNTIYF
TRBJ2-7 - few TRBV20-1 TGCAGTGCTAGGCCTGGAGGGGGACCTTACGAGCAGTACTTC CSARPGGGPYEQYF
TRBJ2-7 - many TRBV6-1 TGTGCCAGCAGTGATGGGGCCGAGCAGTACTTC CASSDGAEQYF
TRBJ2-7 - few TRBV11-2 TGTGCCAGCAGCCAAGGGAGGTCCGCCCTCTCCTACGAGCGGTACTTC CASSQGRSALSYERYF
TRBJ2-7 TRBD1 - TRBV7-8 TGTGCCGGCAGCTTACCCGGGACAGGGGGACGGGACGAGCAGTACTTC CAGSLPGTGGRDEQYF
TRBJ2-7 TRBD2 once TRBV20-1 TGCAGTGCCCCTGGGGGGGGTCTAGCTTACGAGCAGTACTTC CSAPGGGLAYEQYF
TRBJ1-2 TRBD1 - TRBV11-1 TGTGCCAGCAGCCTTATGCGGACGACAGGGTCTGGCTACACCTTC CASSLMRTTGSGYTF
TRBJ2-1 - - TRBV10-2 TGCGCCAGCAGGGGCTACAATGGGCAGTTCTTC CASRGYNGQFF
TRBJ2-3 TRBD2 - TRBV7-9 TGTGCCAGCAGCTTAAGCGGGGCGGGCACAGATACGCAGTATTTT CASSLSGAGTDTQYF
TRBJ1-1 TRBD1 many TRBV11-2 TGTGCCAGCAGCTTAGATCCCCTCGGACAGGGGACGAACACTGAAGCTTTCTTT CASSLDPLGQGTNTEAFF
TRBJ2-3 - - TRBV5-1 TGCGCCAGCAGCCCAGCGTCCTACAATGAGCAGTATTTT CASSPASYNEQYF
TRBJ1-4 TRBD1 - TRBV13 TGTGCCAGCAGCCTGAGGACAGGTTATAATGAAAAACTGTTTTTT CASSLRTGYNEKLFF
TRBJ2-7 - many TRBV5-8 TGTGCCAGCAGCTGGGGGATGGGCTCCTACGAGCAGTACTTC CASSWGMGSYEQYF
TRBJ1-2 - few TRBV5-1 TGCGCCAGCAGCTCAAACACCTGGAATAACTATGGCTACACCTTC CASSSNTWNNYGYTF
TRBJ2-5 TRBD1 - TRBV29-1 TGCAGCGTTGGGGACAGGCGAGGTCAAGAGACCCAGTACTTC CSVGDRRGQETQYF
TRBJ1-6 TRBD1 - TRBV5-1 TGCGCCAGCAGCTTGACCTCGGGACAGAATAATTCACCCCTCCACTTT CASSLTSGQNNSPLHF
TRBJ2-3 - once TRBV15 TGTGCCACCAGCAGAGGGGTAGCAGATACGCAGTATTTT CATSRGVADTQYF
TRBJ2-7 - many TRBV9 TGTGCCAGCAGCGTAGACACAGGAACCTACGAGCAGTACTTC CASSVDTGTYEQYF
TRBJ2-7 - - TRBV7-2 TGTGCCAGCAGCCTCCCCGAGGTTCCCGAGCAGTACTTC CASSLPEVPEQYF
TRBJ2-1 TRBD1 - TRBV7-3 TGTGCCAGCAGCTTGAGGCAGGGGGACAATGAGCAGTTCTTC CASSLRQGDNEQFF
TRBJ2-7 - - TRBV7-3 TGTGCCAGCAGCCACACTCATGAGCGTTACTTC CASSHTHERYF
TRBJ1-5 - - TRBV19 TGTGCCAGTAGTACCTCTCGGGGGCATGGCAATCAGCCCCAGCATTTT CASSTSRGHGNQPQHF
TRBJ1-6 - - TRBV19 TGTGCCAGTAGTCGGTCCGTACGCCACTATAATTCACCCCTCCACTTT CASSRSVRHYNSPLHF
TRBJ2-5 - once TRBV6-6 TGTGCCGCCAGGTTAGACTGGACCCAGTACTTC CAARLDWTQYF